The clone carrying this TCR beta chain was seen more than once but under ten times. Its cognate antigen is unknown. The data were taken from a study of CD8 T cells in ankylosing spondylitis. TCRdb independently ran MiXCR on the 5' RACE reads; one entry per CDR3 protein. The sample lists some 450,000 distinct CDR3 sequences; 17% were seen once. The CDR3 is 22 residues long. V lost 4 bases and J lost 9; bases outside the gene matches: 27. Germline CDR1 and CDR2: MDHEN and SYDVKM. Study conclusions and caveats: Existing reports had already noted some motif variants in reactive arthritis synovial fluid and blood. Within matched ankylosing spondylitis synovial fluid, disease-linked clones were reportedly significantly enriched. With a CD8+ phenotype, disease-linked clones were relatively rare in peripheral blood. Apparently characteristic of ankylosing spondylitis blood was a TCR beta motif (about eight highly homologous variants).

This sequence originates from a male donor with ankylosing spondylitis. The sequenced material came from blood, either unsorted or a sorted T cell fraction (not recorded which). The chain joins TRBV28 to TRBJ2-7; 16 nucleotides line up with TRBD2. CDR3 sequence (DNA): TGTGCCAGCAGTTCCCCCCCATTCTACGGGACTAGCGGGAGGGCCTTACGAGGGGTGCAGTACTTC. This gives the protein CASSSPPFYGTSGRALRGVQYF.